These 30 T cell receptor beta chains were sequenced from one sample in a study of blood T cell repertoires in COVID-19. This table comes from immunoSEQ multiplex PCR, and its TCRdb copy is limited to in-frame clones, with some not included. The table shows 70,000 to 100,000 clones, with approximately 80% occurring only once. Material for sequencing was peripheral blood. Receptor source: an elderly woman with acute or convalescent COVID-19.

The chain has TRBV7-2 and TRBJ2-5; TRBD2 is a possible D gene (7 bases). V was trimmed by 1 base and J by 2 bases, leaving 17 bases between them. This CDR3 region has 17 residues. CDR1 is SGHTA, CDR2 FQGNSA, per germline. The CDR3 DNA follows: TGTGCCAGCAGCTTAGGGCCCCGGGGGGCAGGACAAGAGACCCAGTACTTC. This translates into CASSLGPRGAGQETQYF. Using reference TRBV7-2 and TRBJ2-5 for the parts outside the CDR3, the full variable domain is GAGVSQSPSNKVTEKGKDVELRCDPISGHTALYWYRQSLGQGLEFLIYFQGNSAPDKSGLPSDRFSAERTGGSVSTLTIQRTQQEDSAVYLCASSLGPRGAGQETQYFGPGTRLLVL.

This clone was seen once. The chain carries TRBV9 and TRBJ2-5; a weak D match, TRBD2 (5 bases). Germline-derived CDR1 and CDR2 are SGDLS and YYNGEE. V lost 0 bases and J lost 0, with 6 bases in between. The CDR3 length is 14 residues. CDR3 nucleotides: TGTGCCAGCAGCGTAGTCGGGGACCAAGAGACCCAGTACTTC. Protein: CASSVVGDQETQYF.

V is TRBV30 and J is TRBJ1-4; 9 nucleotides match TRBD1. The V gene end was trimmed by 5 bases and the J gene end by 4 bases; junction bases not matched to a gene: 5. Germline CDR1 and CDR2: GTSNPN and SVGIG (reference sequence). This CDR3 has 14 amino acids. The CDR3 nucleotides read TGTGCCTGGGGGGACAGGGCGAATAATGAAAAACTGTTTTTT. Residues: CAWGDRANNEKLFF.

The rearrangement joins TRBV12-3 or TRBV12-4 to TRBJ1-5; D is uncertain. The CDR3 extends over 13 amino acids. V gave up 6 bases and J gave up 4 bases, with 10 bases separating them. The DNA for the CDR3 is TGTGCCAGCAGCCATGGCCCTAATCAGCCCCAGCATTTT. This translates into CASSHGPNQPQHF.

The chain joins TRBV11-3 to TRBJ1-2; TRBD1 aligns across 10 bases. Trimming at V came to 5 bases and at J to 0 bases, leaving 6 bases not matched to a gene. Germline CDR1 and CDR2: SGHNT and YENEEA. The CDR3 runs 16 residues. The CDR3 loop reads CASSRDRGAPNYGYTF. The CDR3 region has the DNA TGTGCCAGCAGCCGGGACAGGGGCGCCCCTAACTATGGCTACACCTTC.

The J gene is TRBJ1-1, the V gene TRBV19; D may be TRBD1 (5 bases). The V and J ends lost 3 bases and 6 bases respectively, with 20 bases between them. The CDR3 covers 16 residues. The germline V gene encodes CDR1 LNHDA and CDR2 SQIVND (reference sequence). CDR3 protein: CASSIGQGGKSSEAFF. CDR3 DNA: TGTGCCAGTAGTATCGGGCAGGGAGGGAAATCATCTGAAGCTTTCTTT.

This clone was picked up a small number of times. The V and J genes are TRBV11-2 and TRBJ2-7; 7 bases are shared with TRBD2. The CDR3 is 15 residues long. Unmatched junction bases numbered 5, after V lost 1 base and J lost 2 bases. Germline CDR1 and CDR2: SGHAT and FQNNGV. CDR3 residues: CASSLAGEGTYEQYF. The CDR3 coding sequence is TGTGCCAGCAGCTTAGCTGGGGAGGGAACCTACGAGCAGTACTTC.

This clone was seen once. The chain uses TRBV6-2 or TRBV6-3 and TRBJ2-5; tentatively, D is TRBD2 (6 bases). Trimming stripped 4 bases from V and 3 bases from J, with 15 bases between. The length of the CDR3 is 15 residues. Germline assignment: CDR1 MNHEY and CDR2 SVGEGT. CDR3 nucleotide sequence: TGTGCCAGCAGTTCACACACCGCGGGAAAAGAGACCCAGTACTTC. This encodes CASSSHTAGKETQYF.

The chain links TRBV3-1 (or the pseudogene TRBV3-2) to TRBJ2-2, with D hard to call. V shed 6 bases and J shed 1 base, with 15 bases lying between them. CDR1 and CDR2 (germline): LGHDT, YNNKEL (reference sequence). The CDR3 length is 16 residues. The CDR3 loop is CASSSPILGNTGELFF. DNA of the CDR3: TGTGCCAGCAGTTCCCCCATCCTCGGGAACACCGGGGAGCTGTTTTTT.

The chain is built from TRBV5-4 and TRBJ1-6, with D perhaps matching TRBD1 (5 bases). Trimming removed 4 bases at V and 9 bases at J, with 14 bases between. CDR1 and CDR2 from the germline V gene are SGHNT and YYREEE (reference sequence). The CDR3 runs to 14 residues. The CDR3 protein is CASSLGQGGSPLHF. CDR3 DNA: TGTGCCAGCAGCCTGGGGCAGGGAGGTTCACCCCTCCACTTT. The full variable domain, its missing parts supplied by reference TRBV5-4 and TRBJ1-6, is ETGVTQSPTHLIKTRGQQVTLRCSSQSGHNTVSWYQQALGQGPQFIFQYYREEENGRGNFPPRFSGLQFPNYSSELNVNALELDDSALYLCASSLGQGGSPLHFGNGTRLTVT.

V is TRBV29-1 and J is TRBJ2-3; 7 nucleotides align to TRBD2. CDR1 is SQVTM and CDR2 is ANQGSEA in the germline V gene. This CDR3 has 15 residues. V shed 4 bases, J shed 1 base, and the junction held 8 bases outside the gene matches. In DNA, the CDR3 is TGCAGCGTTGCCCTGCTCCGGGGGGGCACAGATACGCAGTATTTT. It encodes CSVALLRGGTDTQYF.

The chain employs TRBV5-4 and TRBJ1-1, with 8 bases fitting TRBD1. CDR1 is SGHNT, CDR2 YYREEE, per germline (reference sequence). The CDR3 extends over 14 amino acids. Trimming at V came to 2 bases and at J to 2 bases, leaving 2 bases not matched to a gene. The chain's CDR3 is CASSFQGANTEAFF. CDR3 nucleotides: TGTGCCAGCAGCTTTCAGGGGGCAAACACTGAAGCTTTCTTT.

The chain recombines TRBV7-9 with TRBJ1-2; D gene unclear. The CDR3 contains 14 residues. Germline values: CDR1 SEHNR, CDR2 FQNEAQ (reference sequence). Trimming removed 1 base at V and 6 bases at J, with 12 bases between. The CDR3 sequence: CASSLVGQVDGYTF. The CDR3 DNA sequence: TGTGCCAGCAGCTTAGTAGGTCAGGTTGATGGCTACACCTTC.

The CDR3 is CASQRVGHTEAFF. In DNA form, the CDR3 reads TGTGCCAGCCAGAGGGTCGGGCACACTGAAGCTTTCTTT. This chain connects TRBV6-6 to TRBJ1-1; D ambiguous. This CDR3 has 13 amino acids. Trimming cost V 8 bases and J 3 bases, with 13 bases left between them. CDR1 and CDR2 from the germline V gene are MNHNY and SVGAGI (reference sequence).

The V call is TRBV15, the J call TRBJ2-3, with a possible D match to TRBD2 (5 bases). This CDR3 region has 13 residues. V shed 5 bases and J shed 6 bases, with 12 bases lying between them. CDR1 is LNHNV, CDR2 YYDKDF, per germline (reference sequence). The CDR3 reads CATSEGIGDTQYF. Here the CDR3 DNA reads TGTGCCACCAGCGAGGGTATTGGCGATACGCAGTATTTT.

This clone has just one count. V usage is TRBV6-2 or TRBV6-3 and J usage is TRBJ1-2; a possible D gene is TRBD1 (5 bases). V dropped 2 bases and J dropped 5 bases, with 9 bases sitting between them. Germline V CDR1 and CDR2: MNHEY, SVGEGT. The length of the CDR3 is 13 residues. The chain's CDR3 is CASSYTGEYGYTF. The DNA for the CDR3 is TGTGCCAGCAGTTACACGGGGGAATATGGCTACACCTTC.

This chain's CDR3 is CASSPKARGEQYF. DNA of the CDR3: TGTGCCAGCAGTCCAAAGGCCCGGGGAGAGCAGTACTTC. The gene calls are TRBV27 and TRBJ2-7; possible D gene TRBD2, 5 bases. This CDR3 region has 13 residues. Trimming stripped 5 bases from V and 7 bases from J, with 15 bases between. Germline CDR1 and CDR2: MNHEY and SMNVEV (reference sequence).

This rearrangement joins TRBV7-9 to TRBJ1-4; perhaps TRBD1 as D (5 bases). Germline loops: CDR1 SEHNR, CDR2 FQNEAQ (reference sequence). Trimming stripped 5 bases from V and 0 bases from J, with 10 bases between. This CDR3 is 15 amino acids long. The DNA for the CDR3 is TGTGCCAGCAGCCCCGGACAAGCAACTAATGAAAAACTGTTTTTT. This gives the protein CASSPGQATNEKLFF.

The chain joins TRBV7-2 to TRBJ2-5; 7 nucleotides line up with TRBD2. Germline lookup yields CDR1 SGHTA and CDR2 FQGNSA. This CDR3 has 15 amino acids. Trimming cost V 6 bases and J 4 bases; bases outside gene matches: 11. The CDR3 bases are TGTGCCAGCAGAGCGTCCCGGACGGGAGGAGAGACCCAGTACTTC. Its protein is CASRASRTGGETQYF.

This chain links TRBV2 with TRBJ2-4; D perhaps matches TRBD1 (6 bases). The CDR3 is 12 residues long. Germline lookup yields CDR1 SNHLY and CDR2 FYNNEI. Trimming stripped 2 bases from V and 13 bases from J, with 12 bases between. In nucleotides, the CDR3 is TGTGCCAGCAGTGAATTTGGGGGCATCCAGTACTTC. Translated: CASSEFGGIQYF.

The genes are TRBV24-1 and TRBJ1-1, with 7 nucleotides matching TRBD1. The V and J ends lost 5 bases and 6 bases, in that order; junction bases with no gene match: 14. This CDR3 region has 16 residues. Germline loops: CDR1 KGHDR, CDR2 SFDVKD. As DNA, the CDR3 is TGTGCCACCAGTGCTTTTAGTGCAGGGGGGAGATCTGAAGCTTTCTTT. It yields the protein CATSAFSAGGRSEAFF.

The chain uses TRBV11-2 and TRBJ1-2; D ambiguous. V lost 5 bases and J 8 bases, leaving 18 bases between the germline ends. The germline V gene encodes CDR1 SGHAT and CDR2 FQNNGV. The CDR3 covers 14 residues. The CDR3 nucleotides read TGTGCCAGCAGCCCCCGCCGGACGGGGTTAGGCTACACCTTC. Translating it yields CASSPRRTGLGYTF.

The V and J genes are TRBV6-5 and TRBJ1-4; no reliable D call. Germline V gives CDR1 MNHEY, CDR2 SVGAGI. This CDR3 contains 13 residues. The V end lost 5 bases, the J end lost 8 bases, and 12 bases lay between the germline ends. In DNA form, the CDR3 reads TGTGCCAGCAGTACCCCGGAACAGGAAAAACTGTTTTTT. Its translation: CASSTPEQEKLFF.

This chain connects TRBV5-4 to TRBJ2-4; 9 positions agree with TRBD2. V gave up 0 bases and J gave up 1 base; unmatched junction bases: 2. The CDR3 extends over 16 amino acids. CDR1 is SGHNT, CDR2 YYREEE, per germline (reference sequence). This CDR3 is CASSLELAGAKNIQYF. The CDR3 DNA follows: TGTGCCAGCAGCTTGGAGCTAGCGGGGGCCAAAAACATTCAGTACTTC.

The V gene is TRBV3-1 (or the pseudogene TRBV3-2), the J gene TRBJ1-5; TRBD1 matches 8 bases. The CDR3 totals 14 residues. Unmatched junction bases numbered 5, after V lost 4 bases and J lost 6 bases. Germline assignment: CDR1 LGHDT and CDR2 YNNKEL (reference sequence). CDR3 region: CASSPRQGSQPQHF. The CDR3, as DNA: TGTGCCAGCAGCCCACGACAGGGGAGTCAGCCCCAGCATTTT.

This clone was seen a few times. V usage is TRBV12-3 or TRBV12-4 and J usage is TRBJ1-2; 7 positions match TRBD1. The ends lost 6 bases at V and 8 bases at J; junction bases unmatched: 9. This CDR3 contains 13 residues. As DNA, the CDR3 is TGTGCCAGCAGGCAGATCACAGGGGTCGGCTACACCTTC. Residues: CASRQITGVGYTF.

This chain uses TRBV9 with TRBJ2-7, with 8 bases that match TRBD2. The J segment lost 5 bases and the V segment lost 3 bases, leaving 10 bases of the junction unmatched. There are 15 residues in the CDR3. In germline, CDR1 is SGDLS, CDR2 YYNGEE. The CDR3 protein is CASSDWPGGAHEQYF. Written as DNA, the CDR3 is TGTGCCAGCAGCGACTGGCCGGGGGGGGCCCACGAGCAGTACTTC. Looking up the rest from reference TRBV9 and TRBJ2-7 gives the full variable domain: DSGVTQTPKHLITATGQRVTLRCSPRSGDLSVYWYQQSLDQGLQFLIQYYNGEERAKGNILERFSAQQFPDLHSELNLSSLELGDSALYFCASSDWPGGAHEQYFGPGTRLTVT.

In this sample, this clone turned up a few times. The chain is built from TRBV9 and TRBJ2-3; D gene unclear. The V gene's germline CDR1 is SGDLS and CDR2 YYNGEE. The length of the CDR3 is 14 residues. The V end lost 0 bases, the J end lost 4 bases, and 9 bases lay between the germline ends. For the CDR3, the DNA is TGTGCCAGCAGCGTAGCTACTGAACCAGATACGCAGTATTTT. Translation: CASSVATEPDTQYF.

The chain carries TRBV7-9 and TRBJ1-2; D is undetermined. Germline V gene lookup returns CDR1 SEHNR and CDR2 FQNEAQ (reference sequence). Deletions cut 4 bases from V and 4 bases from J, with 13 bases between. The CDR3 sequence is 14 residues long. In DNA form, the CDR3 reads TGTGCCAGCAGCTCAGGTACCTGGGCCTATGGCTACACCTTC. This translates into CASSSGTWAYGYTF.

This clone occurred many times. One end of the junction is discordant with germline, which a read error may explain. The chain has TRBV7-7 and TRBJ2-1; 11 bases match TRBD2. Germline V gives CDR1 SSHAT, CDR2 FNYEAQ (reference sequence). The CDR3 totals 15 residues. Here the CDR3 reads CASSPGLADYNEQFF. CDR3 DNA: TGTGCTAGCAGCCCGGGACTAGCGGACTACAATGAGCAGTTCTTC.